This T cell receptor (beta chain) comes out of a study of vaccination effects on CD4 cells after COVID-19. Study as a whole: ViraFEST used viral peptide pools to expand antigen-specific CD4+ T cells before sequencing. Study findings and constraints: Researchers reported few convalescent patients and no early post-infection timepoints in the study.

The CDR3 is made up of 15 amino acids. Germline CDR1 reads SGHDN; CDR2 reads FVKESK. The junction had 4 bases not matched to a gene; V was cut back by 2 bases and J by 4 bases. This clone was seen once. No antigen is known for it. Culture proceeded for more than 8 days, and CD4+ T cells were then isolated. Subjects were given two BNT162b2 or mRNA-1273 vaccine doses. Sequencing was performed with immunoSEQ multiplex PCR; in TCRdb, only in-frame clones are kept and a portion is missing. Of some 66,000 clones listed, around 79% are singletons. This clonotype was obtained from a human donor who received a COVID-19 vaccine. The sample here was CD4+ T cells from PBMCs cultured without peptide, taken after COVID-19 vaccination. The V call is TRBV14, the J call TRBJ1-4; 7 nucleotides match TRBD1. The CDR3, as DNA: TGTGCCAGCAGCCAACGACAGGGACTTAATGAAAAACTGTTTTTT. It specifies CASSQRQGLNEKLFF.